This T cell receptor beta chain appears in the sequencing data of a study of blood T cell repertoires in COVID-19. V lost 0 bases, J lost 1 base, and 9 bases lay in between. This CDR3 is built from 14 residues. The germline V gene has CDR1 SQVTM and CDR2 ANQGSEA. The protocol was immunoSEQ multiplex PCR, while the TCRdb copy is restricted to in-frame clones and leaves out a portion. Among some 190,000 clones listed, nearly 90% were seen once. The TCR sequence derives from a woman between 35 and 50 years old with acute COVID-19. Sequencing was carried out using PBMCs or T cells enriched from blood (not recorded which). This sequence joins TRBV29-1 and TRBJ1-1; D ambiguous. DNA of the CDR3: TGCAGCGTTGAAGATCGGAGATCGAACACTGAAGCTTTCTTT. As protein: CSVEDRRSNTEAFF.